This T cell receptor beta chain originates from a study of blood T cell repertoires in COVID-19. Study-level background: Samples of COVID-19 (acute and convalescent) were obtained from the United States, Italy and Spain. PBMCs, B-cell-depleted T cells, or T cells were the source of the cDNA or gDNA that made up the material.

Germline lookup yields CDR1 KGHDR and CDR2 SFDVKD. CDR3 length: 17 residues. The V end lost 2 bases, the J end lost 3 bases, and 18 bases lay between the germline ends. Original analysis: Estimated nucleated cell counts came from reference gene primer amplification. The repertoire was sequenced with immunoSEQ multiplex PCR; TCRdb's copy has only in-frame clones and lacks some. V, J and clone size are those of that table, while D and trimming were read from the DNA. The sample contains about 74,000 clones, around 88% of which appear only once. The chain is built from TRBV24-1 and TRBJ2-5; tentatively, D is TRBD1 (5 bases). The TCR sequence derives from an elderly woman with active or convalescent COVID-19. Input material: peripheral blood. The chain's CDR3 is CATSDSNKGADEETQYF. The CDR3 DNA sequence: TGTGCCACCAGTGATTCGAACAAAGGGGCAGACGAAGAGACCCAGTACTTC.